This T cell receptor (beta chain) derives from a study of radiation and T cells in renal cell carcinoma. Documented time point: blood 2 weeks post-SBRT. Documented treatment: 15 Gy SBRT to primary tumor, nephrectomy 4 weeks later. Clones were read by immunoSEQ multiplex PCR, and TCRdb kept only the in-frame ones, dropping some. The sample carries roughly 130,000 clones, approximately 90% recorded once. The TCR sequence derives from a woman in her seventies with renal cell carcinoma. The sample in question was blood, obtained from a patient whose treatment included radiotherapy and nephrectomy.

The CDR3 reads CASSLTGQAEAFF. The CDR3, as DNA: TGTGCCAGCTCACTCACGGGGCAGGCTGAAGCTTTCTTT. The chain recombines TRBV18 with TRBJ1-1; D might be TRBD1 (5 bases). CDR1 is KGHSH, CDR2 LQKENI, per germline. CDR3 length: 13 residues. Trimming removed 4 bases at V and 6 bases at J, with 12 bases between.